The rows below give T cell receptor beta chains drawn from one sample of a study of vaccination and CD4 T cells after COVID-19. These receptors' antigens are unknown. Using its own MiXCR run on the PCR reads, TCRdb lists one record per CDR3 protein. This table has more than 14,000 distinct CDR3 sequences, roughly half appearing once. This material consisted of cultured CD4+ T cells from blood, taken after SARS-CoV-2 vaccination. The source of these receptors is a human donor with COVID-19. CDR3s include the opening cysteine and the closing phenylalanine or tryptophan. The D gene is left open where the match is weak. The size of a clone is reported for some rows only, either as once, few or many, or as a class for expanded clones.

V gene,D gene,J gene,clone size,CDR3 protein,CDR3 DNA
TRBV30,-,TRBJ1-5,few,CAWNRAGQPQHF,TGTGCCTGGAACAGGGCGGGCCAGCCCCAGCATTTT
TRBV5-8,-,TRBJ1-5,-,CASSLRGYQPQHF,TGTGCCAGCAGCTTGCGGGGATATCAGCCCCAGCATTTT
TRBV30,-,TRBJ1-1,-,CAWSGERDTEAFF,TGTGCCTGGAGTGGGGAACGGGACACTGAAGCTTTCTTT
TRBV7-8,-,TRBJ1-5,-,CASSLGAGNQPQHF,TGTGCCAGCAGCTTAGGGGCGGGCAATCAGCCCCAGCATTTT
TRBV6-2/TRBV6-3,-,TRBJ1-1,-,CASSTARLEAFF,TGTGCCAGCAGCACAGCGCGTCTTGAAGCTTTCTTT
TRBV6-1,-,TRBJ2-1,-,CASSRGTYYNEQFF,TGTGCCAGCAGTCGGGGGACCTACTACAATGAGCAGTTCTTC
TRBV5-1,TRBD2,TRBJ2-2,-,CASSPAGTSGGLSGELFF,TGCGCCAGCAGCCCCGCGGGGACTAGCGGGGGGTTGTCCGGGGAGCTGTTTTTT
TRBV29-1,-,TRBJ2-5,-,CSVEDLSQYF,TGCAGCGTCGAAGACCTGTCCCAGTACTTC
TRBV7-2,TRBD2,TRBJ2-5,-,CASSLGLAEETQYF,TGTGCCAGCAGCCTAGGACTAGCGGAAGAGACCCAGTACTTC
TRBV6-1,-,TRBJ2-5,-,CATRTGETQYF,TGTGCCACAAGGACGGGGGAGACCCAGTACTTC
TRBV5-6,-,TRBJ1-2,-,CASSLPRDTANYGYTF,TGTGCCAGCAGCTTGCCCCGGGATACAGCTAACTATGGCTACACCTTC
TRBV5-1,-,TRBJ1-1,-,CASGLGSFEAFF,TGCGCCAGCGGGCTCGGGTCTTTCGAAGCTTTCTTT
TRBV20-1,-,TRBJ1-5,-,CSAGPSDQPQHF,TGCAGTGCAGGCCCGTCGGATCAGCCCCAGCATTTT
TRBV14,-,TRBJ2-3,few,CASRQGDTQYF,TGTGCCAGCAGGCAGGGGGATACGCAGTATTTT
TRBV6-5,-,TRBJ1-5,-,CASSYGSDPNQPQHF,TGTGCCAGCAGTTACGGGTCCGACCCCAATCAGCCCCAGCATTTT
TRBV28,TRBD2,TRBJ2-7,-,CASSFRLAGPSSYEQYF,TGTGCCAGCAGTTTTCGGCTAGCGGGGCCGAGCTCCTACGAGCAGTACTTC
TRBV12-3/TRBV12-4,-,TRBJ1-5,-,CASSLGQYSNQPQHF,TGTGCCAGCAGTTTAGGCCAGTATAGCAATCAGCCCCAGCATTTT
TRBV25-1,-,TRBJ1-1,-,CASSGQIEAFF,TGTGCCAGCAGTGGACAGATTGAAGCTTTCTTT
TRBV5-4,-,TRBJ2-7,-,CASSLSRGGYEQYF,TGTGCCAGCAGCTTGTCCAGGGGGGGCTACGAGCAGTACTTC
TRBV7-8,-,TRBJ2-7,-,CASSLASGVVYEQYF,TGTGCCAGCAGCTTAGCCAGTGGCGTGGTCTACGAGCAGTACTTC
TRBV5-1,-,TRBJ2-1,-,CASRSTSSYNEQFF,TGCGCCAGCAGGTCAACTAGCTCCTACAATGAGCAGTTCTTC
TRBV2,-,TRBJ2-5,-,CASSEARQSVETQYF,TGTGCCAGCAGTGAAGCTCGACAGTCGGTGGAGACCCAGTACTTC
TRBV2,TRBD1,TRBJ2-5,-,CASSDRQGGETQYF,TGTGCCAGCAGTGACCGACAGGGCGGAGAGACCCAGTACTTC
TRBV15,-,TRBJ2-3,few,CATSREQAPDTQYF,TGTGCCACCAGCAGAGAACAGGCACCAGATACGCAGTATTTT
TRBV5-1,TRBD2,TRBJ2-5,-,CASSPPFGGEGETQYF,TGCGCCAGCAGCCCGCCTTTCGGGGGGGAAGGAGAGACCCAGTACTTC
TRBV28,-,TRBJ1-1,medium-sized,CASTRRGWNTEAFF,TGTGCCAGCACGCGGCGGGGGTGGAACACTGAAGCTTTCTTT
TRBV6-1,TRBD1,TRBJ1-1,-,CASRIQGARNTEAFF,TGTGCCAGCAGAATCCAGGGGGCGCGGAACACTGAAGCTTTCTTT
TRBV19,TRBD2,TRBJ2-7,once,CASSRILAGNTYEQYF,TGTGCCAGTAGTAGAATACTAGCGGGGAACACCTACGAGCAGTACTTC
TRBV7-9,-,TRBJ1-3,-,CASSPAGSGNTIYF,TGTGCCAGCAGCCCCGCTGGCTCTGGAAACACCATATATTTT
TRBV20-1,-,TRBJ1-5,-,CSARSGQSNQPQHF,TGCAGTGCTAGAAGCGGGCAGAGCAATCAGCCCCAGCATTTT
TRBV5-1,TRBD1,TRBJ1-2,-,CASSLGGSGTGNGYTF,TGCGCCAGCAGCTTGGGGGGATCCGGGACAGGGAATGGCTACACCTTC
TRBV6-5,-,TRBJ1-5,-,CASSSRGGSNQPQHF,TGTGCCAGCAGTTCGAGGGGCGGTAGCAATCAGCCCCAGCATTTT
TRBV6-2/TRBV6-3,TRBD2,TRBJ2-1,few,CASRSGGVGNEQFF,TGTGCCAGCAGGAGCGGGGGGGTGGGAAATGAGCAGTTCTTC
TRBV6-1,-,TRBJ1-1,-,CASTTFWGGGTEAFF,TGTGCCAGCACCACCTTTTGGGGGGGCGGCACTGAAGCTTTCTTT
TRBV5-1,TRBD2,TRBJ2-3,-,CASSSGGISDTQYF,TGCGCCAGCAGTAGCGGGGGGATCTCAGATACGCAGTATTTT
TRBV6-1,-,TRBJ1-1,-,CASTTIMNTEAFF,TGTGCCAGCACTACTATTATGAACACTGAAGCTTTCTTT
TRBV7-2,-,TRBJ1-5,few,CASSLVLLNQPQHF,TGTGCCAGCAGCTTAGTCCTCCTAAATCAGCCCCAGCATTTT
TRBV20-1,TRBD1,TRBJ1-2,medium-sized,CSAPDRGLSNYGYTF,TGCAGTGCCCCCGACAGGGGGCTGTCTAACTATGGCTACACCTTC
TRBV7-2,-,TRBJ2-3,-,CASSSGRRGHTDTQYF,TGTGCCAGCAGCTCCGGGAGGCGGGGACACACAGATACGCAGTATTTT
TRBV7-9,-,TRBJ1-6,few,CASSILVTDWNSPLHF,TGTGCCAGCAGCATACTCGTAACCGACTGGAATTCACCCCTCCACTTT
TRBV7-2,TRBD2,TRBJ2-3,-,CASSPVGRASTDTQYF,TGTGCCAGCAGCCCAGTTGGGAGGGCAAGCACAGATACGCAGTATTTT
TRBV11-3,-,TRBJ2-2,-,CASSDSLYTGELFF,TGTGCCAGCAGCGACTCCCTCTACACCGGGGAGCTGTTTTTT
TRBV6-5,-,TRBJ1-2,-,CDSSYLGYGYTF,TGTGACAGCAGTTACCTTGGGTATGGCTACACCTTC
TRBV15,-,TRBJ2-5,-,CATRSTGGGTQYF,TGTGCCACCAGAAGTACGGGTGGGGGGACCCAGTACTTC
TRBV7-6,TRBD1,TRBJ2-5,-,CASSLQVGQSETQYF,TGTGCCAGCAGCTTACAGGTGGGACAGTCGGAGACCCAGTACTTC
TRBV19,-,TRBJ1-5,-,CATATGMRSNQPQHF,TGTGCCACCGCAACAGGGATGCGGAGCAATCAGCCCCAGCATTTT
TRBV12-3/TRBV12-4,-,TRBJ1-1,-,CASSPPARMNTEAFF,TGTGCCAGCAGTCCCCCAGCACGGATGAACACTGAAGCTTTCTTT
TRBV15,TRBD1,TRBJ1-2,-,CATSSHQGANYGYTF,TGTGCCACCAGCAGCCACCAGGGGGCTAACTATGGCTACACCTTC
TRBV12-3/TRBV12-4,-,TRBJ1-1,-,CASGTGVTGEAFF,TGTGCCAGCGGAACGGGGGTGACGGGTGAAGCTTTCTTT
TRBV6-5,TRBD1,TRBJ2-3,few,CASSYGTGASTDTQYF,TGTGCCAGCAGTTACGGGACAGGGGCCAGCACAGATACGCAGTATTTT
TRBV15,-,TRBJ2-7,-,CATSRDPQGLYEQYF,TGTGCCACCAGCAGAGACCCCCAGGGACTCTACGAGCAGTACTTC
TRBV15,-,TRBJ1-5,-,CATSRDLEGNQPQHF,TGTGCCACCAGCAGAGATCTTGAGGGAAATCAGCCCCAGCATTTT
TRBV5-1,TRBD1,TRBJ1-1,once,CASKRGTGLTEAFF,TGCGCCAGCAAACGCGGGACAGGGCTCACTGAAGCTTTCTTT